Listed below are T cell receptor beta chains from one sample, sequenced in a study of control samples from healthy donors and cancer patients. Data came from immunoSEQ multiplex PCR; TCRdb stores just in-frame clones and leaves some out. The table has about 120,000 clones, around 89% seen once. The source material was blood. These receptors came from a woman in her sixties or seventies in good health. CDR3s include the opening cysteine and the closing phenylalanine or tryptophan. Each record gives: J gene, V gene, D gene, clone size, CDR3 DNA, CDR3 protein. The D gene is left open where the match is weak. Not every row has a clone size; where given, it reads once, few, many or a size class.

j_gene: TRBJ2-2
v_gene: TRBV18
d_gene: -
abundance: -
CDR3nt: TGTGCCAGCTCCCGCAGACAGGCGTTCGCCGGGGAGCTGTTTTTT
CDR3aa: CASSRRQAFAGELFF

j_gene: TRBJ1-1
v_gene: TRBV12-3/TRBV12-4
d_gene: -
abundance: once
CDR3nt: TGTGCCAGCCTGTGGGGGTGGGACACTGAAGCTTTCTTT
CDR3aa: CASLWGWDTEAFF

j_gene: TRBJ1-1
v_gene: TRBV27
d_gene: -
abundance: -
CDR3nt: TGTGCCAGCAGTTTACGCAGGAACACTGAAGCTTTCTTT
CDR3aa: CASSLRRNTEAFF

j_gene: TRBJ1-2
v_gene: TRBV20-1
d_gene: TRBD1
abundance: -
CDR3nt: TGCAGTGCTAGTGAGGACAGGGGGCCTGGAGGGACCTTC
CDR3aa: CSASEDRGPGGTF

j_gene: TRBJ1-2
v_gene: TRBV9
d_gene: -
abundance: once
CDR3nt: TGTGCCAGCAGCGCCGAGGGGTATGGCTACACCTTC
CDR3aa: CASSAEGYGYTF

j_gene: TRBJ2-5
v_gene: TRBV7-9
d_gene: -
abundance: -
CDR3nt: TGTGCCAGCAGCTTAGCGTCGAGGGCCAGGCCAGAGACCCAGTACTTC
CDR3aa: CASSLASRARPETQYF

j_gene: TRBJ1-3
v_gene: TRBV7-8
d_gene: -
abundance: -
CDR3nt: TGTGCCAGCAGCTTAGCGCTTTTTTCCTCTGGAAACACCATATATTTT
CDR3aa: CASSLALFSSGNTIYF

j_gene: TRBJ2-1
v_gene: TRBV5-6
d_gene: -
abundance: -
CDR3nt: TGTGCCAGCAGCGCCTTCTCCTACAATGAGCAGTTCTTC
CDR3aa: CASSAFSYNEQFF

j_gene: TRBJ1-1
v_gene: TRBV18
d_gene: -
abundance: -
CDR3nt: TGTGCCAGCTCACCAGGTTTGGCCAACACTGAAGCTTTCTTT
CDR3aa: CASSPGLANTEAFF

j_gene: TRBJ2-1
v_gene: TRBV12-3/TRBV12-4
d_gene: -
abundance: -
CDR3nt: TGTGCCACGACAGTTGCCTACAATGAGCAGTTCTTC
CDR3aa: CATTVAYNEQFF

j_gene: TRBJ1-1
v_gene: TRBV6-5
d_gene: -
abundance: -
CDR3nt: TGTGCCTACGAGGGGAACACTGAAGCTTTCTTT
CDR3aa: CAYEGNTEAFF

j_gene: TRBJ2-3
v_gene: TRBV6-4
d_gene: TRBD2
abundance: -
CDR3nt: TGTGCCAGCAGTGTCGCGGGAGGCACAGATACGCAGTATTTT
CDR3aa: CASSVAGGTDTQYF

j_gene: TRBJ2-5
v_gene: TRBV19
d_gene: -
abundance: -
CDR3nt: TGTGCCAGTAGTATAGACGAGGGAACAGAGACCCAGTACTTC
CDR3aa: CASSIDEGTETQYF

j_gene: TRBJ1-2
v_gene: TRBV5-1
d_gene: -
abundance: -
CDR3nt: TGCGCCAGCAGCCCGGACGGACCCCCCGGTGGCTACACCTTC
CDR3aa: CASSPDGPPGGYTF

j_gene: TRBJ1-5
v_gene: TRBV2
d_gene: TRBD1
abundance: -
CDR3nt: TGTGCCAGCAACCGGGACAGTTACAATCAGCCCCAGCATTTT
CDR3aa: CASNRDSYNQPQHF

j_gene: TRBJ1-1
v_gene: TRBV7-3
d_gene: -
abundance: -
CDR3nt: TGTGCCAGCAGCGCGGGGAAGATCACTGAAGCTTTCTTT
CDR3aa: CASSAGKITEAFF

j_gene: TRBJ1-1
v_gene: TRBV3-1/TRBV3-2
d_gene: -
abundance: -
CDR3nt: TGTGCCAGCAGCCGAAATTCGAGGGACACTGAAGCTTTCTTT
CDR3aa: CASSRNSRDTEAFF

j_gene: TRBJ1-2
v_gene: TRBV19
d_gene: -
abundance: -
CDR3nt: TGTGCCAGTAGTATTTCAGGGAACTATGGCTACACCTTC
CDR3aa: CASSISGNYGYTF

j_gene: TRBJ1-1
v_gene: TRBV7-2
d_gene: -
abundance: -
CDR3nt: TGTGCCAGCACCACCGGGAGGAGGACTGAAGCTTTCTTT
CDR3aa: CASTTGRRTEAFF

j_gene: TRBJ1-4
v_gene: TRBV19
d_gene: -
abundance: once
CDR3nt: TGTGCCAGTAAGGAAGGGGCCGTGGGTGAAAAACTGTTTTTT
CDR3aa: CASKEGAVGEKLFF

j_gene: TRBJ2-5
v_gene: TRBV4-2
d_gene: -
abundance: -
CDR3nt: TGTGCCAGCAGCCAAGATAGGAGGGAGACCCAGTACTTC
CDR3aa: CASSQDRRETQYF

j_gene: TRBJ2-5
v_gene: TRBV5-4
d_gene: TRBD1
abundance: once
CDR3nt: TGTGCCAGCAGCTTGGAAGGGACAGGGGGCGCCCGGACCCAGTACTTC
CDR3aa: CASSLEGTGGARTQYF

j_gene: TRBJ2-1
v_gene: TRBV5-1
d_gene: -
abundance: -
CDR3nt: TGCGCCAGCAGCCAACAGGGACCCTACAATGAGCAGTTCTTC
CDR3aa: CASSQQGPYNEQFF

j_gene: TRBJ1-2
v_gene: TRBV2
d_gene: TRBD1
abundance: -
CDR3nt: TGTGCCAGCAGTGAATTTCTACAGGGGTGGTATGGCTACACCTTC
CDR3aa: CASSEFLQGWYGYTF

j_gene: TRBJ2-5
v_gene: TRBV7-2
d_gene: TRBD2
abundance: -
CDR3nt: TGTGCCAGCAGCTCTAGCGGGGTCCCAGAGACCCAGTACTTC
CDR3aa: CASSSSGVPETQYF

j_gene: TRBJ2-7
v_gene: TRBV9
d_gene: -
abundance: medium-sized
CDR3nt: TGTGCCAGCAGCGTAGCTAATACACCTTCCTACGAGCAGTACTTC
CDR3aa: CASSVANTPSYEQYF

j_gene: TRBJ2-1
v_gene: TRBV4-3
d_gene: -
abundance: -
CDR3nt: TGCGCCAGCAGCCAACTCCAAGGGCGCAATGAGCAGTTCTTC
CDR3aa: CASSQLQGRNEQFF

j_gene: TRBJ2-7
v_gene: TRBV6-5
d_gene: TRBD1
abundance: -
CDR3nt: TGTGCCAGCAGTTCCACCGGGACAGGGAAGGGCGAGCAGTACTTC
CDR3aa: CASSSTGTGKGEQYF

j_gene: TRBJ1-5
v_gene: TRBV6-2/TRBV6-3
d_gene: -
abundance: once
CDR3nt: TGTGCCAGCAGTTACCCCAGGGGTCTACCAACCGCCCATAGCAATCAGCCCCAGCATTTT
CDR3aa: CASSYPRGLPTAHSNQPQHF

j_gene: TRBJ1-2
v_gene: TRBV2
d_gene: -
abundance: -
CDR3nt: TGTGCCAGCAGTGAAGAGAGGGTGGGAGGCTACACCTTC
CDR3aa: CASSEERVGGYTF

j_gene: TRBJ1-5
v_gene: TRBV7-9
d_gene: -
abundance: once
CDR3nt: TGTGCCAGCAGCCCCTCACAGGGACAGCCCCAGCATTTT
CDR3aa: CASSPSQGQPQHF

j_gene: TRBJ1-5
v_gene: TRBV24-1
d_gene: -
abundance: once
CDR3nt: TGTGCCACCGCCGTCGGGGAGAATCAGCCCCAGCATTTT
CDR3aa: CATAVGENQPQHF

j_gene: TRBJ2-2
v_gene: TRBV9
d_gene: TRBD2
abundance: once
CDR3nt: TGTGCCAGCAGCGAGGGGACTAGCGGAAACACCGGGGAGCTGTTTTTT
CDR3aa: CASSEGTSGNTGELFF

j_gene: TRBJ1-4
v_gene: TRBV19
d_gene: -
abundance: once
CDR3nt: TGTGCCAGTAGTATTTGGTCTCAGGGCAATGAAAAACTGTTTTTT
CDR3aa: CASSIWSQGNEKLFF

j_gene: TRBJ1-5
v_gene: TRBV12-3/TRBV12-4
d_gene: -
abundance: -
CDR3nt: TGTGCCAGCAGTACCCTAGAAAATCAGCCCCAGCATTTT
CDR3aa: CASSTLENQPQHF

j_gene: TRBJ2-1
v_gene: TRBV27
d_gene: -
abundance: -
CDR3nt: TGTGCCAGCAGTTCAGCCCAGATTATACTTGGGGAGCAGTTCTTC
CDR3aa: CASSSAQIILGEQFF

j_gene: TRBJ2-4
v_gene: TRBV5-1
d_gene: -
abundance: -
CDR3nt: TGCGCCAGCAGCTTGGACATGGGTTCCAAAAACATTCAGTACTTC
CDR3aa: CASSLDMGSKNIQYF

j_gene: TRBJ1-1
v_gene: TRBV19
d_gene: -
abundance: -
CDR3nt: TGTGCCAGTAGTAGAGACAGGAGCACTGAAGCTTTCTTT
CDR3aa: CASSRDRSTEAFF

j_gene: TRBJ1-2
v_gene: TRBV29-1
d_gene: -
abundance: -
CDR3nt: TGCAGCGTTTGGAACCTGGCCTTTTTTGGCTACACCTTC
CDR3aa: CSVWNLAFFGYTF

j_gene: TRBJ1-1
v_gene: TRBV9
d_gene: -
abundance: once
CDR3nt: TGTGCCAGCAGCGTAGTCGCAGCGAACACTGAAGCTTTCTTT
CDR3aa: CASSVVAANTEAFF

j_gene: TRBJ2-1
v_gene: TRBV10-3
d_gene: TRBD1
abundance: -
CDR3nt: TGTGCCATCAGTGAGATTGGACAGGGGAGTAATGAGCAGTTCTTC
CDR3aa: CAISEIGQGSNEQFF

j_gene: TRBJ1-6
v_gene: TRBV18
d_gene: -
abundance: -
CDR3nt: TGTGCCAGCTCACCAGGGGGCACGAGTTCACCCCTCCACTTT
CDR3aa: CASSPGGTSSPLHF

j_gene: TRBJ2-5
v_gene: TRBV9
d_gene: -
abundance: -
CDR3nt: TGTGCCAGCAGCGTAGGCCCAAAGGAGACCCAGTACTTC
CDR3aa: CASSVGPKETQYF

j_gene: TRBJ1-6
v_gene: TRBV27
d_gene: -
abundance: -
CDR3nt: TGTGCCAGCAGTTTACGTCCAACCCGGAGAGATTCACCCCTCCACTTT
CDR3aa: CASSLRPTRRDSPLHF

j_gene: TRBJ2-4
v_gene: TRBV5-6
d_gene: -
abundance: once
CDR3nt: TGTGCCAGCAGCGGCCTAGCCAAAAACATTCAGTACTTC
CDR3aa: CASSGLAKNIQYF